The 2 T cell receptor beta chains below all came from one sample that was sequenced in a study of blood T cells in healthy people across ages. A second PCR, run for about 7 to 11 cycles, used a sample-barcoded 5' primer plus a J-beta primer mix. TCRdb independently ran MiXCR on the 5' RACE reads; one entry per CDR3 protein. The table has about 780,000 distinct CDR3 sequences, around half seen once. The specimen sequenced was blood. The receptors derive from a man aged 80 or over in good health.

Many counts were recorded for this clonotype. Possible read error: a much larger clone is one base away. This chain connects TRBV5-1 to TRBJ2-5, with 10 bases fitting TRBD2. CDR3 length equals 14 residues. V was pared by 3 bases and J by 11 bases, with 10 bases of the junction left unmatched. Germline V gives CDR1 SGHRS, CDR2 YFSETQ. CDR3: CASSSGLAVNEQYF. The CDR3 DNA reads as TGCGCCAGCAGCTCAGGACTAGCGGTAAATGAGCAGTACTTC.

The chain links TRBV20-1 to TRBJ2-7; 8 bases are a match to TRBD2. The V segment lost 6 bases and the J segment 5 bases; nucleotides outside the gene matches: 18. Germline values: CDR1 DFQATT, CDR2 SNEGSKA (reference sequence). This CDR3 spans 16 amino acids. In DNA, the CDR3 is TGCAGTGCCGAGGAGGGTGCGGCGGGAGGAGGGGACGAGCAGTACTTC. Translation gives CSAEEGAAGGGDEQYF.